This passage covers 18 T cell receptor beta chains from one sample sequenced in a study of beta chain features in type 1 diabetes. General observations from the study: Shortening that was moderate but significant affected the TCRB CDR3s of Type 1 diabetes patients in all four CD4+ subsets.

These TCRs' antigens remain unknown. Of the isolated RNA, all was reverse transcribed, and so the sequenced material was expressed TCRB transcripts. Here immunoSEQ multiplex PCR was the method, and the copy in TCRdb shows in-frame clones only, minus some. The sample lists 680,000 or so clones, roughly an eighth occurring once. The sample consisted of naive CD4+ T cells from blood. Every receptor here comes from a man aged 18 to 30 with type 1 diabetes.

V is TRBV4-1 and J is TRBJ1-3; D uncertain. From germline, CDR1 is MGHRA and CDR2 YSYEKL. The CDR3 length is 13 residues. The V gene lost 0 bases and the J gene lost 4 bases, with 4 bases spanning the gap. CDR3 bases: TGCGCCAGCAGCCAAGATGAGGGAAACACCATATATTTT. This gives the protein CASSQDEGNTIYF.

The chain combines TRBV5-6 with TRBJ2-3; 11 nucleotides align to TRBD1. The CDR3 consists of 14 residues. The V and J ends lost 3 bases and 4 bases, in that order; junction bases with no gene match: 1. Germline V gene data show CDR1 as SGHDT and CDR2 as YYEEEE. This CDR3 is CASSWTGGSDTQYF. The DNA for the CDR3 is TGTGCCAGCAGCTGGACAGGGGGCTCAGATACGCAGTATTTT. The complete variable domain, with remaining parts taken from reference TRBV5-6 and TRBJ2-3, reads DAGVTQSPTHLIKTRGQQVTLRCSPKSGHDTVSWYQQALGQGPQFIFQYYEEEERQRGNFPDRFSGHQFPNYSSELNVNALLLGDSALYLCASSWTGGSDTQYFGPGTRLTVL.

This chain uses TRBV5-4 with TRBJ1-1, with 8 bases aligning to TRBD1. V was clipped by 0 bases and J by 1 base; unmatched bases: 2. The CDR3 contains 15 residues. Germline V lookup: CDR1 SGHNT, CDR2 YYREEE (reference sequence). This CDR3 is CASSLEGTGNTEAFF. CDR3 sequence (DNA): TGTGCCAGCAGCTTGGAAGGGACAGGGAACACTGAAGCTTTCTTT.

This clone has just a few counts. V and J are TRBV7-9 and TRBJ2-5; 7 bases fit TRBD1. V shed 5 bases and J 2 bases; nucleotides not matched to a gene: 11. The CDR3 is 16 amino acids. Per the germline V gene, CDR1 is SEHNR and CDR2 is FQNEAQ (reference sequence). The CDR3 loop reads CASSQGWDSRQETQYF. The CDR3 coding sequence is TGTGCCAGCAGCCAGGGATGGGACAGCCGGCAAGAGACCCAGTACTTC.

There are a few counts of this clone. The CDR3 sequence: CSVDRAQETQYF. The CDR3 bases are TGCAGCGTCGACAGGGCTCAAGAGACCCAGTACTTC. This sequence joins TRBV29-1 and TRBJ2-5; 7 nucleotides align to TRBD1. With 6 bases clipped from V and 2 bases from J, the junction kept 3 bases outside the gene matches. Germline CDR1 reads SQVTM; CDR2 reads ANQGSEA. The CDR3 is 12 residues long.

This chain links TRBV30 with TRBJ1-5; the match to TRBD1 covers 9 bases. The germline V gene has CDR1 GTSNPN and CDR2 SVGIG (reference sequence). This CDR3 region has 14 residues. Unmatched junction bases numbered 5, after V lost 1 base and J lost 7 bases. CDR3 DNA: TGTGCCTGGAGTGACAGGGGGCTTGGGCAGCCCCAGCATTTT. The encoded protein is CAWSDRGLGQPQHF.

This chain joins TRBV30 and TRBJ2-3; 11 nucleotides match TRBD2. The CDR3 loop spans 15 amino acids. J lost 2 bases, V lost 2 bases, and 3 bases had no gene match. The germline V gene has CDR1 GTSNPN and CDR2 SVGIG (reference sequence). The CDR3 DNA follows: TGTGCCTGGAGTAGACTAGCGGGGCCCACAGATACGCAGTATTTT. Amino acid sequence: CAWSRLAGPTDTQYF. Looking up the rest from reference TRBV30 and TRBJ2-3 gives the full variable domain: SQTIHQWPATLVQPVGSPLSLECTVEGTSNPNLYWYRQAAGRGLQLLFYSVGIGQISSEVPQNLSASRPQDRQFILSSKKLLLSDSGFYLCAWSRLAGPTDTQYFGPGTRLTVL.

This clone was observed a few times. Other DNA sequences of this sample code for an identical CDR3. The chain recombines TRBV10-3 with TRBJ1-1; perhaps TRBD1 as D (5 bases). The ends were cut back, 2 bases at V and 4 bases at J, with 11 bases in the middle. Germline V gene lookup returns CDR1 ENHRY and CDR2 SYGVKD. This CDR3 has 14 residues. CDR3 coding DNA: TGTGCCATCAGTGAGAGCGGGGGAGGCACTGAAGCTTTCTTT. Its translation is CAISESGGGTEAFF.

This clone came up once. The CDR3 sequence: CAWRYETVNSPLHF. CDR3 DNA: TGTGCCTGGAGGTACGAGACAGTGAATTCACCCCTCCACTTT. The chain carries TRBV30 and TRBJ1-6; a possible D gene is TRBD1 (5 bases). The CDR3 has 14 residues. Germline V gene data show CDR1 as GTSNPN and CDR2 as SVGIG (reference sequence). The V gene lost 3 bases and the J gene lost 7 bases, with 13 bases spanning the gap. The full variable domain, its missing parts supplied by reference TRBV30 and TRBJ1-6, is SQTIHQWPATLVQPVGSPLSLECTVEGTSNPNLYWYRQAAGRGLQLLFYSVGIGQISSEVPQNLSASRPQDRQFILSSKKLLLSDSGFYLCAWRYETVNSPLHFGNGTRLTVT.

The chain links TRBV27 to TRBJ2-4; TRBD2 aligns across 11 bases. Trimming took 5 bases from V and 2 from J; bases not matched to a gene: 8. CDR1 is MNHEY and CDR2 is SMNVEV in the germline V gene (reference sequence). The CDR3 is made up of 17 amino acids. CDR3 in amino acids: CASSPYSGGATKNIQYF. The CDR3 bases are TGTGCCAGCAGTCCCTATAGCGGGGGGGCGACCAAAAACATTCAGTACTTC.

This clone was seen a handful of times. The chain links TRBV5-1 to TRBJ2-2; D may be TRBD1 (6 bases). Trimming took 7 bases from V and 6 from J, leaving 19 bases between them. The CDR3 extends over 15 amino acids. Per germline, CDR1 SGHRS and CDR2 YFSETQ. The CDR3 DNA sequence: TGCGCCAGCGCAACAGCAGGGGAGTCACCCGGGGAGCTGTTTTTT. It is translated as CASATAGESPGELFF. The entire variable domain, with the rest obtained from reference TRBV5-1 and TRBJ2-2, is as follows: KAGVTQTPRYLIKTRGQQVTLSCSPISGHRSVSWYQQTPGQGLQFLFEYFSETQRNKGNFPGRFSGRQFSNSRSEMNVSTLELGDSALYLCASATAGESPGELFFGEGSRLTVL.

This clone was seen a handful of times. The rearrangement uses TRBV7-9 and TRBJ1-4; the D is unclear. Germline CDR1 SEHNR, CDR2 FQNEAQ (reference sequence). CDR3 length: 16 amino acids. Trimming took 4 bases from V and 0 from J, leaving 12 bases between them. CDR3 loop: CASSSPTAATNEKLFF. As DNA, the CDR3 is TGTGCCAGCAGCTCTCCGACGGCAGCAACTAATGAAAAACTGTTTTTT.

This rearrangement joins TRBV11-2 to TRBJ2-7, with unresolved D. The CDR3 is made up of 13 amino acids. V was pared by 8 bases and J by 4 bases, with 15 bases between. Germline-derived CDR1 and CDR2 are SGHAT and FQNNGV. DNA for the CDR3: TGTGCCAGCGCAGGTCTCGACTCTTACGAGCAGTACTTC. It encodes CASAGLDSYEQYF.

The V and J genes are TRBV29-1 and TRBJ1-1, with D perhaps TRBD1 (6 bases). V lost 4 bases and J 2 bases, leaving 14 bases between the germline ends. Germline V lookup: CDR1 SQVTM, CDR2 ANQGSEA. This CDR3 has 14 amino acids. CDR3 DNA: TGCAGCGTTGGTAAGGACAGCCTAAACACTGAAGCTTTCTTT. Translating it yields CSVGKDSLNTEAFF. Full variable domain (missing parts from reference TRBV29-1 and TRBJ1-1): SAVISQKPSRDICQRGTSLTIQCQVDSQVTMMFWYRQQPGQSLTLIATANQGSEATYESGFVIDKFPISRPNLTFSTLTVSNMSPEDSSIYLCSVGKDSLNTEAFFGQGTRLTVV.

The chain links TRBV5-4 to TRBJ1-6, with a possible D match to TRBD1 (5 bases). V was cut by 3 bases and J by 1 base, with 8 bases left in between. CDR1 and CDR2 (germline): SGHNT, YYREEE (reference sequence). CDR3 size: 15 residues. The CDR3 sequence is CASSSDRSYNSPLHF. The CDR3 DNA sequence: TGTGCCAGCAGCTCAGACAGATCCTATAATTCACCCCTCCACTTT.

This sequence joins TRBV28 and TRBJ2-2, with D perhaps matching TRBD1 (5 bases). Germline CDR1 reads MDHEN; CDR2 reads SYDVKM. This CDR3 has 15 amino acids. The V and J ends lost 0 bases and 1 base respectively, with 6 bases between them. Here the CDR3 DNA reads TGTGCCAGCAGTTTATGGACAGAGAACACCGGGGAGCTGTTTTTT. It translates to CASSLWTENTGELFF.

The rearrangement joins TRBV15 to TRBJ2-4; either TRBD1 or TRBD2 may supply D (5 bases each). The CDR3 is 14 residues long. Per the germline V gene, CDR1 is LNHNV and CDR2 is YYDKDF (reference sequence). The ends were cut back, 2 bases at V and 10 bases at J, with 15 bases in the middle. The CDR3 DNA sequence: TGTGCCACCAGCAGATCTGGGACCGGGGTTATTCAGTACTTC. Translated: CATSRSGTGVIQYF. The whole variable domain, filled in from reference TRBV15 and TRBJ2-4, reads DAMVIQNPRYQVTQFGKPVTLSCSQTLNHNVMYWYQQKSSQAPKLLFHYYDKDFNNEADTPDNFQSRRPNTSFCFLDIRSPGLGDTAMYLCATSRSGTGVIQYFGAGTRLSVL.

This clone was detected a few times. V usage is TRBV10-3 and J usage is TRBJ1-2; TRBD1 might be the D (5 bases). V was clipped by 2 bases and J by 6 bases, with 13 bases between them. CDR3 length: 14 residues. The germline V gene encodes CDR1 ENHRY and CDR2 SYGVKD. This CDR3 is CAISEQGVWDGYTF. The CDR3 coding sequence is TGTGCCATCAGTGAGCAGGGTGTATGGGATGGCTACACCTTC.